This T cell receptor beta chain was obtained from a study of circulating CD8 cells and anti-PD-1 response in melanoma. Across the study: About 55% of the 13 melanoma patients received first-line anti-PD-1 therapy. General study results and limits: At M1, fewer than 7% of TRB clonotypes appeared in multiple subsets.

The QIAseq Immune Repertoire TCR panel built the libraries from about 14 ng of total RNA. Via MiXCR, TCRdb re-called the reads, giving one row per CDR3 protein. The data contain 1,500 to 2,000 distinct CDR3 sequences, roughly 6% of them singletons. By frequency in the sample, this clonotype is medium-sized. The target antigen is unknown. From live CD3+CD8+TCRalphabeta+ cells, four PD-1 and/or TIGIT subsets were sorted. The sample here was CD8+ T cells from PBMCs, taken at baseline or after one month of anti-PD-1 therapy (not recorded which). This clonotype originated in a human donor with melanoma.

In DNA form, the CDR3 reads TGTGCCAGCAGCGTAGGAAATGGGCGCGAGCAGTACTTC. Its translation: CASSVGNGREQYF. The chain carries TRBV9 and TRBJ2-7, with D unresolved. Trimming took 0 bases from V and 6 from J, leaving 10 bases between them. Per germline, CDR1 SGDLS and CDR2 YYNGEE. The CDR3 contains 13 residues.